A single sample is the source of the 21 T cell receptor beta chains below, sequenced in a study of OX40 agonist ivuxolimab in advanced cancers. Sequencing was performed with immunoSEQ multiplex PCR; in TCRdb, only in-frame clones are kept and a portion is missing. The table has tens of thousands of clones, roughly 89% seen once. Sequencing used CD4+ or CD8+ T cells sorted from blood, obtained in a trial of the OX40 agonist ivuxolimab. The receptors shown here come from an adult with an advanced solid tumor such as melanoma, head and neck, liver or kidney cancer.

V is TRBV28 and J is TRBJ1-3; D is unclear. V was trimmed by 10 bases and J by 4 bases, leaving 14 bases between them. The CDR3 extends over 13 amino acids. CDR1 is MDHEN, CDR2 SYDVKM, per germline. The CDR3 nucleotides are TGTGCCACCCAGCCACTCTACGGAAACACCATATATTTT. Protein product: CATQPLYGNTIYF.

V gene TRBV7-8 combines with J gene TRBJ1-5; D possibly corresponds to TRBD1 (6 bases). The germline V and J ends were trimmed by 4 bases and 4 bases, with 14 bases remaining between them. CDR3 size: 15 residues. Germline V gene lookup returns CDR1 SGHVS and CDR2 FQNEAQ. CDR3 amino acids: CASSSDRQENQPQHF. As DNA, the CDR3 is TGTGCCAGCAGCTCCGATCGACAGGAGAATCAGCCCCAGCATTTT.

The CDR3 is CASSGGAQETQYF. CDR3 sequence (DNA): TGTGCCAGTAGTGGAGGGGCTCAAGAGACCCAGTACTTC. The chain joins TRBV19 to TRBJ2-5; possible D gene TRBD2, 6 bases. The CDR3 is 13 residues long. V was pared by 5 bases and J by 2 bases, with 9 bases between. Germline V gene lookup returns CDR1 LNHDA and CDR2 SQIVND (reference sequence).

V is TRBV2 and J is TRBJ2-1; TRBD2 matches at 10 bases. V lost 8 bases and J lost 2; bases outside the gene matches: 6. Looked up from germline, CDR1 is SNHLY and CDR2 is FYNNEI. The length of the CDR3 is 15 residues. CDR3 DNA: TGTGCCAGCTCGCCTAGCGGGAGTCCCTACAATGAGCAGTTCTTC. Protein sequence: CASSPSGSPYNEQFF.

The chain uses TRBV19 and TRBJ2-7; 7 bases fit TRBD1. The CDR3 totals 13 residues. V lost 3 bases, J lost 3 bases, and 2 bases stayed unmatched. In germline, CDR1 is LNHDA, CDR2 SQIVND (reference sequence). The CDR3 loop reads CASSIRTGYEQYF. The CDR3 region has the DNA TGTGCCAGTAGTATCAGGACAGGCTACGAGCAGTACTTC.

The V gene is TRBV18, the J gene TRBJ1-2; 11 bases are shared with TRBD1. Germline V gene lookup returns CDR1 KGHSH and CDR2 LQKENI. The CDR3 covers 15 residues. V gave up 0 bases and J gave up 4 bases; unmatched junction bases: 1. CDR3 residues: CASSPPGTGGYGYTF. The CDR3 DNA sequence: TGTGCCAGCTCACCACCCGGGACAGGGGGCTATGGCTACACCTTC.

The chain carries TRBV7-2 and TRBJ1-2; D is unresolved. Germline CDR1 reads SGHTA; CDR2 reads FQGNSA. V gave up 8 bases and J gave up 5 bases, with 9 bases separating them. This CDR3 is built from 11 residues. The CDR3 here is CASGQSYGYTF. The CDR3 nucleotides read TGTGCCAGCGGCCAGTCGTATGGCTACACCTTC.

The chain recombines TRBV6-6 with TRBJ2-3; no clear D gene. The germline V gene has CDR1 MNHNY and CDR2 SVGAGI (reference sequence). V was shortened by 8 bases and J by 6 bases, with 15 bases between the two germline ends. The CDR3 sequence is 13 residues long. The DNA of the CDR3 is TGTGCCAGCTGTTCGAGACATTCGGATACGCAGTATTTT. Translated: CASCSRHSDTQYF.

The V gene is TRBV15, the J gene TRBJ1-1; no clear D gene. The CDR3 spans 13 residues. Trimming stripped 7 bases from V and 1 base from J, with 10 bases between. Per the germline V gene, CDR1 is LNHNV and CDR2 is YYDKDF (reference sequence). The CDR3 DNA reads as TGTGCCACCAAGGGCTTTCGGAACACTGAAGCTTTCTTT. This encodes CATKGFRNTEAFF.

The rearrangement uses TRBV7-2 and TRBJ2-7, with unresolved D. The CDR3 contains 14 residues. Germline CDR1 is SGHTA and CDR2 is FQGNSA. Trimming took 2 bases from V and 4 from J, leaving 12 bases between them. The CDR3 region is CASSLFGRDYEQYF. CDR3 sequence (DNA): TGTGCCAGCAGCTTATTTGGCAGAGATTACGAGCAGTACTTC.

The chain has TRBV9 and TRBJ1-1; a possible D gene is TRBD1 (6 bases). This CDR3 region has 15 residues. The germline V gene has CDR1 SGDLS and CDR2 YYNGEE. The V and J ends lost 0 bases and 4 bases respectively, with 13 bases between them. This CDR3 reads CASSVGPGVVTEAFF. For the CDR3, the DNA is TGTGCCAGCAGCGTAGGACCAGGGGTGGTCACTGAAGCTTTCTTT.

The chain combines TRBV6-1 with TRBJ1-1, with D tentatively TRBD1 (5 bases). The CDR3 spans 16 residues. Germline V lookup: CDR1 MNHNS, CDR2 SASEGT. V was shortened by 0 bases and J by 1 base, with 12 bases between the two germline ends. The CDR3 loop reads CASSEALGQKNTEAFF. Written as DNA, the CDR3 is TGTGCCAGCAGTGAAGCGCTTGGACAAAAGAACACTGAAGCTTTCTTT.

The chain couples TRBV5-1 to TRBJ2-1; D perhaps matches TRBD2 (5 bases). Germline values: CDR1 SGHRS, CDR2 YFSETQ. Trimming took 0 bases from V and 1 from J, leaving 11 bases between them. This CDR3 has 16 amino acids. The CDR3 DNA reads as TGCGCCAGCAGCTTGGGTGTGGGAGCTTCCTACAATGAGCAGTTCTTC. Its translation is CASSLGVGASYNEQFF.

V and J are TRBV7-2 and TRBJ1-3; D is possibly TRBD1 (5 bases). This CDR3 spans 15 amino acids. Germline CDR1 is SGHTA and CDR2 is FQGNSA. Trimming stripped 3 bases from V and 0 bases from J, with 9 bases between. This chain's CDR3 is CASSFGGFSGNTIYF. The CDR3, as DNA: TGTGCCAGCAGCTTCGGGGGTTTCTCTGGAAACACCATATATTTT. The complete variable domain, with remaining parts taken from reference TRBV7-2 and TRBJ1-3, reads GAGVSQSPSNKVTEKGKDVELRCDPISGHTALYWYRQSLGQGLEFLIYFQGNSAPDKSGLPSDRFSAERTGGSVSTLTIQRTQQEDSAVYLCASSFGGFSGNTIYFGEGSWLTVV.

V and J are TRBV7-3 and TRBJ2-3, with 14 bases matching TRBD2. Germline CDR1 is SGHTA and CDR2 is FQGTGA. Unmatched junction bases numbered 8, after V lost 2 bases and J lost 1 base. CDR3 length: 19 residues. This CDR3 reads CASSLVGLAGDLGTDTQYF. The CDR3 coding sequence is TGTGCCAGCAGCTTAGTGGGACTAGCGGGAGACCTTGGCACAGATACGCAGTATTTT.

The chain links TRBV18 to TRBJ2-3; possibly TRBD1 for D (5 bases). This CDR3 contains 14 residues. Germline-derived CDR1 and CDR2 are KGHSH and LQKENI. V lost 3 bases and J 7 bases, leaving 14 bases between the germline ends. The DNA of the CDR3 is TGTGCCAGCTCACCGAGGCAGGGCTCGCATACGCAGTATTTT. Protein: CASSPRQGSHTQYF.

The J gene is TRBJ2-7, the V gene TRBV4-1; 14 positions match TRBD2. This CDR3 region has 17 residues. V trimming: 1 base; J trimming: 2 bases; junction bases outside the gene matches: 4. Germline-derived CDR1 and CDR2 are MGHRA and YSYEKL. The CDR3 nucleotides are TGCGCCAGCAGCCAAGGCCCGACTAGCGGGAGGGCCTACGAGCAGTACTTC. Its translation is CASSQGPTSGRAYEQYF.

V usage is TRBV12-5 and J usage is TRBJ1-3; perhaps TRBD1 as D (5 bases). Trimming removed 3 bases from V and 0 bases from J, with 18 bases in between. This CDR3 is 18 amino acids long. Germline values: CDR1 LGHNT, CDR2 FRNRAP. As DNA, the CDR3 is TGTGCTAGTGGTTTCATTCCGGGGGAGTTACCCTCTGGAAACACCATATATTTT. It encodes CASGFIPGELPSGNTIYF.

The chain links TRBV11-1 to TRBJ2-7; no clear D gene. The CDR3 is 14 residues long. The germline V gene encodes CDR1 SGHAT and CDR2 FQDESV (reference sequence). The ends were cut back, 1 base at V and 3 bases at J, with 10 bases in the middle. The CDR3: CASSLVGRYYEQYF. The CDR3 DNA sequence: TGTGCCAGCAGCTTAGTAGGGCGGTACTACGAGCAGTACTTC.

This rearrangement joins TRBV16 to TRBJ2-1; D is possibly TRBD2 (6 bases). Trimming removed 1 base at V and 2 bases at J, with 9 bases between. The CDR3 totals 15 residues. Germline CDR1 reads KGHSY; CDR2 reads FQNENV. The CDR3 protein is CASSQFPSAYNEQFF. CDR3 DNA sequence: TGTGCCAGCAGCCAATTTCCTAGCGCCTACAATGAGCAGTTCTTC.

This sequence joins TRBV5-5 and TRBJ2-2; TRBD2 might be the D (6 bases). This CDR3 has 15 residues. CDR1 SGHKS and CDR2 YYEKEE come from the germline V gene (reference sequence). V was pared by 6 bases and J by 5 bases, with 17 bases between. In nucleotides, the CDR3 is TGTGCCAGCATCGGACCCGGTGGGGGGACCGGGGAGCTGTTTTTT. It is translated as CASIGPGGGTGELFF.